This TCR beta chain was identified during a study of blood T cell repertoires in COVID-19. At the level of the study: Material from acute and convalescent COVID-19 was sourced from the United States, Italy and Spain. T cells, B-cell-depleted T cells, or PBMCs supplied cDNA or gDNA.

The germline V and J ends were trimmed by 4 bases and 0 bases, with 13 bases remaining between them. Germline V lookup: CDR1 MNHNS, CDR2 SASEGT. The CDR3 extends over 16 amino acids. In the authors' methods: Reference gene primer amplification gave estimated nucleated cell counts. Assay: immunoSEQ multiplex PCR; the TCRdb copy retains only in-frame clones and omits some. Clonal size and the V and J genes are those of that table, whereas D and trimming came from the DNA. The sample has tens of thousands of clones; 70% to 90% are singletons. The origin of this receptor is a human donor with acute or convalescent COVID-19. The donor label of this sample is uncertain. The rearrangement uses TRBV6-1 and TRBJ1-3; D perhaps matches TRBD1 (5 bases). Source material: peripheral blood. CDR3 in DNA: TGTGCCAGCAGTGCCCAAGGGGTCTCCTCTGGAAACACCATATATTTT. As protein: CASSAQGVSSGNTIYF.